Presented here are 24 T cell receptor beta chains from one specimen sequenced in a study of blood T cell repertoires in COVID-19. Profiled with immunoSEQ multiplex PCR; TCRdb holds only in-frame clones, not every one. The sample includes just over 300,000 clones, approximately 83% seen only once; the top ten take roughly 2.3%. The material sequenced was PBMCs or T cells enriched from blood (not recorded which). These TCRs come from a man between 25 and 39 years old who had recovered from COVID-19.

J is TRBJ2-3 and V is TRBV6-1, with a possible D match to TRBD1 (5 bases). Trimming took 4 bases from V and 2 from J, leaving 16 bases between them. CDR3 length: 16 amino acids. In germline, CDR1 is MNHNS, CDR2 SASEGT. The CDR3 spells CASSVWGRFSTDTQYF. In DNA, the CDR3 is TGTGCCAGCAGTGTGTGGGGCCGGTTTTCCACAGATACGCAGTATTTT.

The rearrangement joins TRBV30 to TRBJ1-1; the D is unclear. Trimming removed 2 bases from V and 7 bases from J, with 11 bases in between. This CDR3 contains 12 residues. In germline, CDR1 is GTSNPN, CDR2 SVGIG (reference sequence). CDR3 sequence (DNA): TGTGCCTGGAGTTCCCTTTTCAGTGAAGCTTTCTTT. Translation gives CAWSSLFSEAFF.

The chain links TRBV3-1 (or the pseudogene TRBV3-2) to TRBJ1-2, with 10 nucleotides matching TRBD1. V shed 3 bases, J shed 1 base, and the junction held 2 bases outside the gene matches. Germline assignment: CDR1 LGHDT and CDR2 YNNKEL (reference sequence). The CDR3 is made up of 15 amino acids. The CDR3 loop is CASSHGTGVNYGYTF. CDR3 bases: TGTGCCAGCAGCCACGGGACAGGGGTTAACTATGGCTACACCTTC.

The chain employs TRBV2 and TRBJ2-7; TRBD1 matches at 9 bases. In germline, CDR1 is SNHLY, CDR2 FYNNEI. The CDR3 length is 14 residues. V lost 10 bases and J lost 3; bases outside the gene matches: 10. CDR3 bases: TGTGCCACCGCCGGACAGGGGCGCATCTACGAGCAGTACTTC. Translated: CATAGQGRIYEQYF.

This clone was found a few times. The chain is built from TRBV6-6 and TRBJ1-1; TRBD1 is a possible D gene (5 bases). V was pared by 6 bases and J by 7 bases, with 9 bases between. The germline gives CDR1 MNHNY, CDR2 SVGAGI (reference sequence). The CDR3 runs to 11 residues. The CDR3 DNA follows: TGTGCCAGCAGGTTTGACAGTGAAGCTTTCTTT. It encodes CASRFDSEAFF.

V and J are TRBV4-1 and TRBJ1-4, with TRBD1 as a possible D gene (6 bases). This CDR3 region has 17 residues. Trimming shortened V by 3 bases and J by 3 bases, and 17 bases separated the two germline ends. Germline V gene data show CDR1 as MGHRA and CDR2 as YSYEKL. The CDR3 nucleotides read TGCGCCAGCAGCCAGAATCAACCTGCAGGGGCTAATGAAAAACTGTTTTTT. Its protein product is CASSQNQPAGANEKLFF.

V usage is TRBV10-3 and J usage is TRBJ1-4; no definite D call. The CDR3 runs 15 residues. Germline loops: CDR1 ENHRY, CDR2 SYGVKD. Trimming pared 10 bases from V and 8 bases from J, leaving 23 bases between. The CDR3 nucleotides are TGTGCCACCAGGACTACTCTCCCCTTTGAGGAAAAACTGTTTTTT. Translation: CATRTTLPFEEKLFF.

The chain uses TRBV3-1 (or the pseudogene TRBV3-2) and TRBJ1-2; D is possibly TRBD1 (5 bases). From germline, CDR1 is LGHDT and CDR2 YNNKEL (reference sequence). CDR3 length equals 14 residues. V was cut by 1 base and J by 5 bases, with 11 bases left in between. CDR3: CASSQVAGRYGYTF. The CDR3 region has the DNA TGTGCCAGCAGCCAAGTTGCAGGGAGGTATGGCTACACCTTC.

The chain couples TRBV19 to TRBJ2-3; D is undetermined. Germline loops: CDR1 LNHDA, CDR2 SQIVND (reference sequence). Trimming removed 3 bases at V and 1 base at J, with 8 bases between. CDR3 length: 14 residues. The CDR3 DNA reads as TGTGCCAGTAGTATTAAACTGGGCACAGATACGCAGTATTTT. This translates into CASSIKLGTDTQYF. The complete variable domain, with remaining parts taken from reference TRBV19 and TRBJ2-3, reads DGGITQSPKYLFRKEGQNVTLSCEQNLNHDAMYWYRQDPGQGLRLIYYSQIVNDFQKGDIAEGYSVSREKKESFPLTVTSAQKNPTAFYLCASSIKLGTDTQYFGPGTRLTVL.

This chain uses TRBV25-1 with TRBJ2-2; 8 bases are a match to TRBD1. CDR3 length equals 15 residues. The V and J ends lost 5 bases and 4 bases, in that order; junction bases with no gene match: 6. In germline, CDR1 is MGHDK, CDR2 SYGVNS. The CDR3: CASSQGAPRTGELFF. CDR3 DNA sequence: TGTGCCAGCAGTCAGGGGGCCCCGCGCACCGGGGAGCTGTTTTTT.

This clone was picked up a small number of times. V usage is TRBV18 and J usage is TRBJ1-1; a weak D match, TRBD1 (5 bases). There are 16 residues in the CDR3. Trimming took 3 bases from V and 0 from J, leaving 14 bases between them. Looked up from germline, CDR1 is KGHSH and CDR2 is LQKENI. The CDR3 DNA reads TGTGCCAGCTCACCCTACTCTGCGGGGCTGAACACTGAAGCTTTCTTT. This translates into CASSPYSAGLNTEAFF.

The V call is TRBV24-1, the J call TRBJ1-3, with D perhaps TRBD1 (5 bases). This CDR3 has 15 amino acids. The V gene lost 3 bases and the J gene lost 0 bases, with 8 bases spanning the gap. Per germline, CDR1 KGHDR and CDR2 SFDVKD. The CDR3 loop reads CATSDGAFSGNTIYF. The DNA of the CDR3 is TGTGCCACCAGTGATGGGGCCTTCTCTGGAAACACCATATATTTT.

The gene calls are TRBV3-1 (or the pseudogene TRBV3-2) and TRBJ2-3; 15 bases agree with TRBD2. CDR3 size: 19 residues. Losses at the gene ends were 3 bases for V and 0 bases for J; bases not matched to a gene: 7. Looked up from germline, CDR1 is LGHDT and CDR2 is YNNKEL (reference sequence). CDR3 loop: CASSHHGTSGGRSTDTQYF. The CDR3 coding sequence is TGTGCCAGCAGCCACCACGGGACTAGCGGGGGGAGAAGCACAGATACGCAGTATTTT.

CDR3: CASSYGTGWGSPLHF. The CDR3 nucleotides read TGTGCCAGCAGTTACGGGACAGGGTGGGGCTCACCCCTCCACTTT. The chain couples TRBV6-2 or TRBV6-3 to TRBJ1-6, with 9 bases that match TRBD1. Per germline, CDR1 MNHEY and CDR2 SVGEGT. V lost 2 bases, J lost 10 bases, and 6 bases stayed unmatched. This CDR3 has 15 residues.

The rearrangement uses TRBV14 and TRBJ2-1, with TRBD2 matching 7 bases. Trimming removed 4 bases from V and 1 base from J; junction bases left unmatched: 7. The CDR3 sequence is 16 residues long. Looked up from germline, CDR1 is SGHDN and CDR2 is FVKESK. In DNA form, the CDR3 reads TGTGCCAGCAGCCTCCAGACTAGCCGGTCCTACAATGAGCAGTTCTTC. This gives the protein CASSLQTSRSYNEQFF.

The V call is TRBV10-3, the J call TRBJ2-3, with D perhaps matching TRBD2 (6 bases). Trimming took 6 bases from V and 2 from J, leaving 12 bases between them. The CDR3 has 14 amino acids. Germline CDR1 and CDR2: ENHRY and SYGVKD. In DNA form, the CDR3 reads TGTGCCATCAGGGAGACTAGTTTCACAGATACGCAGTATTTT. Its translation is CAIRETSFTDTQYF.

This chain joins TRBV19 and TRBJ1-4; 7 bases line up with TRBD1. CDR1 LNHDA and CDR2 SQIVND come from the germline V gene (reference sequence). The CDR3 loop spans 14 amino acids. Losses at the gene ends were 6 bases for V and 4 bases for J; bases not matched to a gene: 5. CDR3 sequence: CASRPGQNNEKLFF. For the CDR3, the DNA is TGTGCCAGTAGGCCGGGACAGAATAATGAAAAACTGTTTTTT.

This chain joins TRBV27 and TRBJ2-3; D unclear. The CDR3 sequence is 15 residues long. V lost 4 bases and J lost 0, with 11 bases in between. Germline-derived CDR1 and CDR2 are MNHEY and SMNVEV (reference sequence). The CDR3 nucleotides read TGTGCCAGCAGTTACACGACACTTAGCACAGATACGCAGTATTTT. As protein: CASSYTTLSTDTQYF.

The V call is TRBV4-2, the J call TRBJ1-2; D gene unclear. Germline CDR1 LGHNA, CDR2 YNFKEQ. The CDR3 totals 13 residues. Trimming pared 0 bases from V and 3 bases from J, leaving 5 bases between. The CDR3 DNA reads as TGTGCCAGCAGCCAAGAGGCGGACTATGGCTACACCTTC. This translates into CASSQEADYGYTF.

This chain uses TRBV29-1 with TRBJ1-4, with 7 bases identical to TRBD1. The CDR3 covers 13 residues. Per the germline V gene, CDR1 is SQVTM and CDR2 is ANQGSEA. V lost 6 bases to trimming and J lost 7 bases; unmatched junction nucleotides: 8. CDR3 bases: TGCAGCGTCAAGACAGGGACGACTGAAAAACTGTTTTTT. The encoded protein is CSVKTGTTEKLFF.

The chain employs TRBV6-5 and TRBJ1-2, with D possibly matching TRBD1 (5 bases). The V gene's germline CDR1 is MNHEY and CDR2 SVGAGI. V lost 7 bases, J lost 4 bases, and 13 bases lay in between. The CDR3 is made up of 13 amino acids. In DNA form, the CDR3 reads TGTGCCAGCACCCGACGGGACTTCTATGGCTACACCTTC. As protein: CASTRRDFYGYTF.

This sequence joins TRBV12-3 or TRBV12-4 and TRBJ1-1; weak D call: TRBD1 (5 bases). Trimming took off 5 bases at V and 10 bases at J, with 14 bases between the two ends. The CDR3 totals 12 residues. CDR3 DNA: TGTGCCAGCAGTCCACATTTGGGGGGAGCTTTCTTT. Translation gives CASSPHLGGAFF.

V and J are TRBV7-9 and TRBJ1-1; TRBD1 is a possible D gene (5 bases). Germline CDR1 is SEHNR and CDR2 is FQNEAQ (reference sequence). This CDR3 comprises 16 residues. Deletions cut 1 base from V and 5 bases from J, with 17 bases between. CDR3 nucleotides: TGTGCCAGCAGCTTAGGCGGGGGGGGGATAAAGACTGAAGCTTTCTTT. The encoded protein is CASSLGGGGIKTEAFF.

This chain joins TRBV5-4 and TRBJ2-5, with TRBD2 matching 13 bases. CDR3 length: 17 residues. Per germline, CDR1 SGHNT and CDR2 YYREEE (reference sequence). V gave up 1 base and J gave up 5 bases; unmatched junction bases: 8. CDR3 DNA sequence: TGTGCCAGCAGCTTGCAAGGACTAGCGGGGGATGGCGAGACCCAGTACTTC. This sequence encodes CASSLQGLAGDGETQYF.